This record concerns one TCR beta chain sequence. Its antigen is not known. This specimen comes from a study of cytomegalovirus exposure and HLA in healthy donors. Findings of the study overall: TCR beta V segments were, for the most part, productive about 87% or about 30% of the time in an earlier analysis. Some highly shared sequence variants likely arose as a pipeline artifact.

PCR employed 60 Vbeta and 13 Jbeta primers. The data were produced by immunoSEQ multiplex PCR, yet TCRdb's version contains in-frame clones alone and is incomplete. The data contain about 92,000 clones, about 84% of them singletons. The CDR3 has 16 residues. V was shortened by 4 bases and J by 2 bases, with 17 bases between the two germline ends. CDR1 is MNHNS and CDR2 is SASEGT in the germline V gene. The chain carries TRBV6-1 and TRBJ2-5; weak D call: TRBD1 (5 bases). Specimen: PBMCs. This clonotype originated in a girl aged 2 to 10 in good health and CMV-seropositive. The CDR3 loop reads CASSGVVGQGQETQYF. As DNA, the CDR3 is TGTGCCAGCAGTGGTGTTGTGGGCCAGGGACAAGAGACCCAGTACTTC.